These T cell receptor beta chains were read from a single sample in a study of response to subunit inactivated influenza vaccine. TCRdb processed the RT-PCR reads anew with MiXCR; each CDR3 protein has one entry. The sample has hundreds of thousands of distinct CDR3 sequences; roughly a fifth are singletons. The sequencing used PBMCs from blood, collected less than 22 months after vaccination. The receptors were sampled from a man in his fifties or sixties who received an inactivated influenza vaccine. Both conserved end residues are part of each CDR3. The D gene is left open where the match is weak. Size values are once, few and many counts, or a class for expanded clones, and some rows have none.

d_call	clone_size	v_call	j_call	cdr3_nt	cdr3_aa
-	-	TRBV7-2	TRBJ2-1	TGTGCCAGCAGCTTAGTGCCAGCCAGCTCCTACAATGAGCAGTTCTTC	CASSLVPASSYNEQFF
-	many	TRBV6-1	TRBJ1-6	TGTGCCAGCACGAGGGTCTATAATTCACCCCTCCACTTT	CASTRVYNSPLHF
-	few	TRBV6-2/TRBV6-3	TRBJ1-1	TGTGCCAGCAGTTACGATGGGGGGCTGGAAGCTTTCTTT	CASSYDGGLEAFF
-	many	TRBV10-3	TRBJ1-5	TGTGCCATCAGTGAGACGGACAGAGCAAATCAGCCCCAGCATTTT	CAISETDRANQPQHF
-	-	TRBV28	TRBJ2-1	TGTGCCAGCAGTGGCACGTGGAGGGGTGAGCAGTTCTTC	CASSGTWRGEQFF
-	few	TRBV2	TRBJ1-2	TGTGCCAGCAGTGCATCCGGGACCCCTGAGTATGGCTACACCTTC	CASSASGTPEYGYTF
TRBD1	-	TRBV5-6	TRBJ1-2	TGTGCCAGCAGCTTAGGGACAGGGGGCACTATCTATGGCTACACCTTC	CASSLGTGGTIYGYTF
TRBD2	-	TRBV9	TRBJ2-3	TGTGCCAGCAGCGTAGCTACGGGAGGGGGCACAGATACGCAGTATTTT	CASSVATGGGTDTQYF
-	few	TRBV4-2	TRBJ2-3	TGTGCCAGCAGCCAAGTTAGGCTAGAAGATACGCAGTATTTT	CASSQVRLEDTQYF
-	-	TRBV29-1	TRBJ2-3	TGCAGCACCGGCGGGTACACAGATACGCAGTATTTT	CSTGGYTDTQYF
-	-	TRBV20-1	TRBJ1-1	TGCAGTGCCTCCCCCGCGGGTTTCACTGAAGCTTTCTTT	CSASPAGFTEAFF
-	-	TRBV9	TRBJ2-3	TGTGCCAGCAGCGTAGGAGCCCCGGATACGCAGTATTTT	CASSVGAPDTQYF
-	-	TRBV13	TRBJ2-7	TGTGCCAGCAGCTTGGGGCAGCTTGAGCAGTACTTC	CASSLGQLEQYF
TRBD1	-	TRBV20-1	TRBJ2-1	TGCAGTGCTAGAGAACGGGACAGATTCTCCTACAATGAGCAGTTCTTC	CSARERDRFSYNEQFF
TRBD2	-	TRBV12-3/TRBV12-4	TRBJ2-7	TGTGCCAGCAGTTTATGGGGATGGGCGGGAGACGAGCAGTACTTC	CASSLWGWAGDEQYF
-	-	TRBV12-3/TRBV12-4	TRBJ2-7	TGTGCCAGCAGCCCACGGAGGACCTCCTACGAGCAGTACTTC	CASSPRRTSYEQYF
-	-	TRBV10-1	TRBJ2-7	TGCGCCAGCAGTGACACCTCCACCTATACGAACGAGCAGTACTTC	CASSDTSTYTNEQYF
TRBD2	many	TRBV12-5	TRBJ2-5	TGTGCTAGTGGTTTTTCAATAACTAGCGGGAGCTGGCAAGAGACCCAGTACTTC	CASGFSITSGSWQETQYF